This passage covers 14 T cell receptor beta chains from one sample sequenced in a study of cytomegalovirus exposure and HLA in healthy donors (dated by TCRdb to about 2017). Library prep was done by the immunoSEQ multiplex PCR assay. For the multiplex PCR, a mixture combining 60 forward primers for TCR Vbeta segments and 13 reverse primers for TCR Jbeta segments was used. Drawn from immuneACCESS, this table holds only the in-frame rearrangements with V and J called that TCRdb kept. Clones are partly lost; checked studies trace under half to an unresolved V gene and leave the rest unexplained. For this sample the table gives 100,000 to 150,000 clones, of which around 82% were detected only once. Jointly, the top ten make up around 9.9% of the sample. The sample comprised PBMCs. These receptors came from a man younger than 40 in good health and CMV-seropositive.

The chain couples TRBV4-2 to TRBJ1-3; D ambiguous. The V gene lost 0 bases and the J gene lost 4 bases, with 7 bases spanning the gap. Germline assignment: CDR1 LGHNA and CDR2 YNFKEQ. The CDR3 has 14 residues. Here the CDR3 reads CASSQEAHGNTIYF. The CDR3 DNA reads TGTGCCAGCAGCCAAGAAGCCCACGGAAACACCATATATTTT.

The chain joins TRBV29-1 to TRBJ1-1; the D is unclear. The CDR3 loop spans 13 amino acids. The germline V gene encodes CDR1 SQVTM and CDR2 ANQGSEA. Between the trimmed V and J ends, which lost 7 bases and 1 base, there was a span of 13 bases. The CDR3 is CSAETPENTEAFF. In DNA, the CDR3 is TGCAGCGCAGAGACACCCGAGAACACTGAAGCTTTCTTT.

This chain links TRBV7-2 with TRBJ2-7, with D unclear. V gave up 1 base and J gave up 0 bases, with 10 bases separating them. The length of the CDR3 is 15 residues. CDR1 and CDR2 from the germline V gene are SGHTA and FQGNSA. CDR3 loop: CASSLVAIGSYEQYF. The CDR3 nucleotides read TGTGCCAGCAGCTTAGTTGCGATCGGCTCCTACGAGCAGTACTTC.

The chain combines TRBV7-8 with TRBJ1-1; the D gene is possibly TRBD1 (6 bases). The germline V gene has CDR1 SGHVS and CDR2 FQNEAQ. Trimming removed 5 bases from V and 0 bases from J, with 13 bases in between. CDR3 length: 15 amino acids. The CDR3 loop reads CASSPAGGLNTEAFF. The CDR3 DNA sequence: TGTGCCAGCAGCCCCGCGGGGGGGCTGAACACTGAAGCTTTCTTT.

The chain carries TRBV20-1 and TRBJ2-1; D not resolved. Per the germline V gene, CDR1 is DFQATT and CDR2 is SNEGSKA (reference sequence). The CDR3 sequence is 10 residues long. With 6 bases removed from V and 7 bases from J, the gap between germline ends came to 7 bases. The CDR3 nucleotides read TGCAGTGCCTACAGTAATGAGCAGTTCTTC. Translation gives CSAYSNEQFF.

The chain employs TRBV28 and TRBJ2-1, with TRBD2 identical over 16 bases. V shed 4 bases, J shed 6 bases, and the junction held 15 bases outside the gene matches. The CDR3 sequence is 20 residues long. Germline-derived CDR1 and CDR2 are MDHEN and SYDVKM. The CDR3 sequence: CASSSYKGTSGRARSNEQFF. CDR3 nucleotides: TGTGCCAGCAGTTCTTACAAGGGGACTAGCGGGAGGGCCCGCTCCAATGAGCAGTTCTTC.

The genes are TRBV11-2 and TRBJ2-4, with D tentatively TRBD1 (5 bases). CDR1 is SGHAT, CDR2 FQNNGV, per germline. The CDR3 runs to 14 residues. V was clipped by 4 bases and J by 1 base, with 8 bases between them. CDR3 DNA: TGTGCCAGCAGCTCAGACAGTGCCAAAAACATTCAGTACTTC. Translation gives CASSSDSAKNIQYF.

This clone turned up a few times. The rearrangement joins TRBV7-9 to TRBJ1-1; D is uncertain. V lost 1 base and J lost 2, with 20 bases in between. This CDR3 region has 18 residues. Germline V lookup: CDR1 SEHNR, CDR2 FQNEAQ (reference sequence). CDR3 amino acids: CASSLDPTLSRGNTEAFF. Here the CDR3 DNA reads TGTGCCAGCAGCTTAGATCCCACTCTGTCACGGGGAAACACTGAAGCTTTCTTT.

CDR3 region: CASSTKAGGYGEQFF. In nucleotides, the CDR3 is TGTGCCAGCAGTACGAAAGCGGGAGGGTATGGTGAGCAGTTCTTC. The chain combines TRBV6-5 with TRBJ2-1; 10 bases are a match to TRBD2. Trimming cost V 5 bases and J 9 bases; bases outside gene matches: 10. CDR1 and CDR2 (germline): MNHEY, SVGAGI. CDR3 length: 15 amino acids.

The chain couples TRBV28 to TRBJ2-1; a weak D match, TRBD2 (6 bases). The CDR3 consists of 16 residues. Trimming took off 1 base at V and 2 bases at J, with 12 bases between the two ends. Germline CDR1 reads MDHEN; CDR2 reads SYDVKM. The DNA of the CDR3 is TGTGCCAGCAGTTTATTGGGGACTGTGACCTACAATGAGCAGTTCTTC. Residues: CASSLLGTVTYNEQFF.

This clone was seen just once. V and J are TRBV7-9 and TRBJ2-6; D perhaps matches TRBD1 (5 bases). V lost 5 bases to trimming and J lost 0 bases, with 11 bases between them. The CDR3 is made up of 16 amino acids. The germline gives CDR1 SEHNR, CDR2 FQNEAQ (reference sequence). The CDR3 DNA reads as TGTGCCAGCAGCCGGACATGGAACTCTGGGGCCAACGTCCTGACTTTC. Encoded protein: CASSRTWNSGANVLTF.

This clone has a handful of counts. The CDR3 loop reads CASSGDPGAYNEQFF. The CDR3, as DNA: TGTGCCAGCAGCGGAGACCCGGGGGCCTACAATGAGCAGTTCTTC. The chain recombines TRBV11-2 with TRBJ2-1, with a weak D call TRBD2 (6 bases). The CDR3 length is 15 residues. V was shortened by 5 bases and J by 2 bases, with 13 bases between the two germline ends. Germline V gene lookup returns CDR1 SGHAT and CDR2 FQNNGV.

V usage is TRBV18 and J usage is TRBJ2-7, with 11 nucleotides matching TRBD1. Germline V gene lookup returns CDR1 KGHSH and CDR2 LQKENI. The CDR3 totals 14 residues. J lost 4 bases, V lost 4 bases, and 3 bases had no gene match. The CDR3 sequence: CASSRTGGQYEQYF. For the CDR3, the DNA is TGTGCCAGCTCACGGACAGGGGGCCAATACGAGCAGTACTTC.

V is TRBV7-2 and J is TRBJ2-7; 12 bases fit TRBD2. The CDR3 is 16 amino acids. V was pared by 3 bases and J by 2 bases, with 5 bases of the junction left unmatched. Germline-derived CDR1 and CDR2 are SGHTA and FQGNSA. The CDR3 region is CASSFPTSGSPYEQYF. In DNA form, the CDR3 reads TGTGCCAGCAGCTTCCCGACTAGCGGGAGCCCCTACGAGCAGTACTTC.